This entry concerns a single T cell receptor (beta chain). What it binds is unknown. The treatment was: oral pan-JAK inhibitor, 5-10 mg twice daily. Sampling of alopecia areata patients yielded lesional scalp punch biopsies as well as peripheral blood. The sample comes from a study of CD8+ T cells in alopecia areata. Study-level background: Treated patients swallowed 5 to 10 mg of oral tofacitinib twice daily.

This CDR3 is 14 amino acids long. From germline, CDR1 is LNHNV and CDR2 YYDKDF (reference sequence). The ends were cut back, 3 bases at V and 5 bases at J, with 10 bases in the middle. Following extraction, RNA underwent reverse transcription to cDNA, which served as the sequencing template. Sequenced by immunoSEQ multiplex PCR; TCRdb stores in-frame clones only, minus some. Of about 210,000 clones in the sample, roughly 44% were seen once. Study-level results: Sequenced scalp T cells also include alphabeta T cells resident in normal skin.

This chain joins TRBV15 and TRBJ2-2; D might be TRBD2 (5 bases). Sequenced here: CD4+ T cells sorted from blood, sampled at approximately week 37, from a patient treated with tofacitinib. The receptor was derived from a human donor with alopecia areata. The CDR3 sequence: CATSSSGPTGELFF. In DNA form, the CDR3 reads TGTGCCACCAGCAGCAGCGGACCGACCGGGGAGCTGTTTTTT.